The clone carrying this TCR beta chain was seen more than once but under ten times. Its specificity is unknown. The donors, healthy Caucasians from Russia, were aged roughly 6 to 90. The data derive from a study of blood T cells in healthy people across ages. Findings and caveats of the study: Whereas aged donors had fewer naive CD4+ cells, long-lived donors had more of them and higher diversity. A roughly linear age-dependent decrease characterized TCR beta diversity per million T cells.

Germline lookup yields CDR1 SQVTM and CDR2 ANQGSEA. V was trimmed by 4 bases and J by 7 bases, leaving 11 bases between them. The CDR3 is made up of 12 amino acids. Sample-barcoded 5' priming and a J-beta primer mix drove a second PCR of roughly 6 to 12 cycles. TCRdb re-analysed the 5' RACE reads in MiXCR, keeping a single row per CDR3 protein. The sample lists some 1.7 million distinct CDR3 sequences, roughly 27% seen once, with less than 9.5% in the top ten. The chain recombines TRBV29-1 with TRBJ2-1; D gene ambiguous. Sequencing input: blood. The TCR originated in a woman aged 25 to 39 in good health. The CDR3 coding sequence is TGCAGCGTTGCACGGGCGAGGAATGAGCAGTTCTTC. Protein sequence: CSVARARNEQFF.